Detailed here is one T cell receptor (beta chain). Its antigen remains unidentified. This entry belongs to a study of siplizumab effects on memory and regulatory T cells. The study, taken as a whole, reports: Roughly 75-95% of dividing CD4+ or CD8+ clones were without an attributable naive or memory phenotype. Mean Treg-derived proportions of mappable alloreactive CD4+ clones were 68.8% for siplizumab and less than 35% for controls.

Trimming pared 1 base from V and 4 bases from J, leaving 11 bases between. Germline CDR1 SGHVS, CDR2 FQNEAQ. CDR3 length: 14 amino acids. The study assayed around 9.3 x 10^4 TCR templates per sample. TCRdb keeps only in-frame clones here, not all; method: immunoSEQ multiplex PCR. This table has approximately 110,000 clones, more than 85% appearing once. The chain carries TRBV7-8 and TRBJ2-7; D remains ambiguous. The sequencing sample was made of CD4+ T cells sorted from blood. This sequence originates from a human donor in good health. CDR3 region: CASSLDEAAYEQYF. In nucleotides, the CDR3 is TGTGCCAGCAGCTTAGACGAGGCAGCTTACGAGCAGTACTTC.